This is a list of T cell receptor beta chains from one sample in a study of OX40 agonist ivuxolimab in advanced cancers. TCRdb's table, derived via immunoSEQ multiplex PCR, lists solely in-frame clones and lacks some. Among approximately 76,000 clones, 92% were seen once, and the ten largest hold 10%. Source: CD4+ or CD8+ T cells sorted from blood, taken in a trial of the OX40 agonist ivuxolimab. These receptors were obtained from an adult with an advanced solid tumor such as melanoma, head and neck, liver or kidney cancer. Each CDR3 is given with its conserved first and last residue. Each record gives: D gene, V gene, clone size, J gene, CDR3 protein, CDR3 DNA. The D gene is left open where the match is weak. Clone size is not always given. Where it is, it says once, few, many or a class for expanded clones.

D: .
V: TRBV2
size: .
J: TRBJ2-3
CDR3: CASSDTDTQYF
DNA: TGTGCCAGCAGTGACACAGATACGCAGTATTTT

D: .
V: TRBV4-2
size: .
J: TRBJ2-2
CDR3: CASSRSLGQTPNTGELFF
DNA: TGTGCCAGCAGCCGCAGCCTAGGACAGACGCCGAACACCGGGGAGCTGTTTTTT

D: TRBD1
V: TRBV5-1
size: .
J: TRBJ2-7
CDR3: CASRPEDRTSYEQYF
DNA: TGCGCCAGCAGACCCGAGGACAGGACATCCTACGAGCAGTACTTC

D: .
V: TRBV13
size: once
J: TRBJ1-6
CDR3: CASSSRPALYNSPLHF
DNA: TGTGCCAGCAGCTCCCGCCCCGCCCTTTATAATTCACCCCTCCACTTT

D: TRBD1
V: TRBV13
size: .
J: TRBJ1-3
CDR3: CASSSDRGIGNTIYF
DNA: TGTGCCAGCAGCTCTGACAGGGGGATAGGAAACACCATATATTTT

D: .
V: TRBV2
size: once
J: TRBJ2-2
CDR3: CASSEGAGLNTGELFF
DNA: TGTGCCAGCAGTGAAGGGGCGGGACTTAACACCGGGGAGCTGTTTTTT

D: .
V: TRBV18
size: .
J: TRBJ1-2
CDR3: CASSPPYGGAYYGYTF
DNA: TGTGCCAGCTCACCACCGTACGGGGGCGCCTACTATGGCTACACCTTC

D: .
V: TRBV5-1
size: .
J: TRBJ2-5
CDR3: CASVGPTSSPYF
DNA: TGCGCCAGCGTGGGACCGACTTCGAGCCCGTACTTC

D: .
V: TRBV19
size: .
J: TRBJ1-6
CDR3: CASSIGPQGNSPLHF
DNA: TGTGCCAGTAGTATCGGGCCACAGGGAAATTCACCCCTCCACTTT

D: TRBD1
V: TRBV19
size: .
J: TRBJ1-2
CDR3: CASKPGQGNYGYTF
DNA: TGTGCCAGTAAACCGGGACAGGGAAACTATGGCTACACCTTC

D: .
V: TRBV27
size: .
J: TRBJ2-7
CDR3: CASMEAGGRERAYEQYF
DNA: TGTGCCAGCATGGAGGCAGGGGGAAGGGAGCGGGCCTACGAGCAGTACTTC

D: TRBD2
V: TRBV13
size: .
J: TRBJ2-1
CDR3: CASSSGGASEQFF
DNA: TGTGCCAGCAGCTCGGGGGGGGCGAGTGAGCAGTTCTTC

D: TRBD1
V: TRBV4-3
size: .
J: TRBJ1-1
CDR3: CASSGDRLNTEAFF
DNA: TGCGCCAGCAGCGGGGACAGGTTGAACACTGAAGCTTTCTTT

D: .
V: TRBV5-4
size: .
J: TRBJ1-1
CDR3: CASSGDREGTEAFF
DNA: TGTGCCAGCAGCGGGGATAGGGAGGGCACTGAAGCTTTCTTT

D: .
V: TRBV11-2
size: .
J: TRBJ2-3
CDR3: CASSLIPLSTDTQYF
DNA: TGTGCCAGCAGCTTAATTCCGCTTAGCACAGATACGCAGTATTTT

D: .
V: TRBV2
size: .
J: TRBJ1-2
CDR3: CASSDPVTGPNYGYTF
DNA: TGTGCCAGCAGTGACCCTGTGACAGGTCCGAACTATGGCTACACCTTC

D: TRBD1
V: TRBV4-1
size: .
J: TRBJ2-5
CDR3: CASSQVGGQEQETQYF
DNA: TGCGCCAGCAGCCAAGTGGGCGGACAGGAACAAGAGACCCAGTACTTC

D: .
V: TRBV27
size: few
J: TRBJ1-6
CDR3: CASSLISGPLHF
DNA: TGTGCCAGCAGTTTAATTTCGGGTCCCCTCCACTTT

D: .
V: TRBV7-9
size: .
J: TRBJ1-1
CDR3: CASSLGRLGGAMAPF
DNA: TGTGCCAGCAGCTTAGGTCGATTGGGAGGGGCCATGGCGCCCTTT

D: .
V: TRBV29-1
size: .
J: TRBJ2-3
CDR3: CSVEVAGGTDTQYF
DNA: TGCAGCGTTGAAGTGGCAGGGGGCACAGATACGCAGTATTTT

D: .
V: TRBV30
size: .
J: TRBJ2-7
CDR3: CAWSVQTPWEQYF
DNA: TGTGCCTGGAGTGTACAGACCCCTTGGGAGCAGTACTTC

D: .
V: TRBV5-1
size: .
J: TRBJ2-5
CDR3: CASGLWWGETQYF
DNA: TGCGCCAGCGGACTCTGGTGGGGGGAGACCCAGTACTTC

D: .
V: TRBV19
size: .
J: TRBJ2-7
CDR3: CASSINPYEQYF
DNA: TGTGCCAGTAGTATCAACCCCTACGAGCAGTACTTC

D: .
V: TRBV6-5
size: .
J: TRBJ2-7
CDR3: CASSYEQGYEQYF
DNA: TGTGCCAGCAGTTACGAACAGGGCTACGAGCAGTACTTC